What follows describes a single T cell receptor (beta chain). Its antigen is not identified. This sample was taken from a study of a mutant IDH1 vaccine in newly diagnosed glioma. Study overall: Vaccination started 4-6 weeks after radiotherapy alone, or with temozolomide cycles.

Sample time point: week 23, last vaccination. Vaccine doses each comprised 300 ug of mutant IDH1 20-mer peptide, with topical imiquimod. TCRdb's table, derived via immunoSEQ multiplex PCR, lists solely in-frame clones and lacks some. Among some 40,000 clones, roughly 79% were seen once, and the ten largest hold about 5%. Germline trimming cut 5 bases from V and 2 bases from J; bases unmatched to any gene: 7. There are 15 residues in the CDR3. Germline lookup yields CDR1 SGHNT and CDR2 YENEEA. The TCR sequence derives from a man in his forties or fifties with glioma. This specimen was PBMCs, taken from a glioma patient whose treatment included an IDH1 peptide vaccine. The chain uses TRBV11-3 and TRBJ2-7, with 9 bases matching TRBD2. The CDR3 here is CASSPGLADTYEQYF. The CDR3 region has the DNA TGTGCCAGCAGCCCGGGACTAGCTGATACCTACGAGCAGTACTTC.